This T cell receptor beta chain came from a study of blood T cell repertoires in COVID-19. This CDR3 contains 16 residues. Trimming cost V 0 bases and J 5 bases; bases outside gene matches: 4. Germline CDR1 and CDR2: SGDLS and YYNGEE. Assay used: immunoSEQ multiplex PCR; TCRdb lists only in-frame clones, some missing. The sample has almost 350,000 clones, more than 70% seen once. As for this clone: In the same sample, other DNA sequences code for this CDR3.

This TCR came from a woman aged 25 to 39 who had been exposed to COVID-19. The V call is TRBV9, the J call TRBJ2-2; 10 nucleotides agree with TRBD2. Material for sequencing was PBMCs or T cells enriched from blood (not recorded which). CDR3 loop: CASSVGSGRATGELFF. The CDR3 DNA reads as TGTGCCAGCAGCGTAGGGAGCGGGAGGGCAACCGGGGAGCTGTTTTTT.